This T cell receptor (beta chain) was found in a study of blood T cell repertoires in COVID-19. Overall study: Acute-phase and convalescent COVID-19 samples originated in the United States, Italy and Spain.

Germline-derived CDR1 and CDR2 are MNHEY and SVGEGT. The CDR3 runs to 15 residues. The V gene end was trimmed by 5 bases and the J gene end by 5 bases; junction bases not matched to a gene: 9. Clones were sequenced by immunoSEQ multiplex PCR, and TCRdb holds only the in-frame ones, with some missing. Found here are about 160,000 clones, roughly 90% of them singletons; the top ten hold about 4.6%. In Seattle, patients joined the study during active infection and were tracked longitudinally. The TCR comes from a man aged 25-45 years with COVID-19, enrolled during active disease. V usage is TRBV6-2 or TRBV6-3 and J usage is TRBJ1-5; 7 bases map to TRBD1. Sequencing was done on a sample of peripheral blood. The CDR3: CASSTDRAGDQPQHF. In nucleotides, the CDR3 is TGTGCCAGCAGTACCGACAGGGCCGGGGATCAGCCCCAGCATTTT.